This T cell receptor (beta chain) was recorded in a study of blood T cell repertoires in COVID-19. Study-level background: In each case, the material was cDNA or gDNA derived from T cells, B-cell-depleted T cells, or PBMCs.

From germline, CDR1 is MNHEY and CDR2 SVGAGI. The germline V and J ends were trimmed by 2 bases and 4 bases, with 14 bases remaining between them. This CDR3 is built from 15 residues. Residents of around 24 US areas, aged about 18 to 95 years, made up the participants. Authors' methods: Reference gene primers were amplified, and this amplification served to estimate nucleated cell counts. Only in-frame clones appear in the TCRdb table, and some are missing; sequencing was by immunoSEQ multiplex PCR. The DNA gave D and trimming, while V, J and clone size come from that table. The data contain 380,000 or so clones, around 87% of them singletons.

This chain uses TRBV6-5 with TRBJ1-2; tentative D call: TRBD1 (6 bases). The sample was PBMCs or T cells enriched from blood (not recorded which). The clonotype was recovered from a man aged 30 to 45 who had recovered from COVID-19. CDR3 sequence reads: CASSYPTGMSYGYTF. CDR3 nucleotides: TGTGCCAGCAGTTACCCCACAGGGATGAGCTATGGCTACACCTTC.